Below are 18 T cell receptor beta chains sequenced from a single sample in a study of human T cells and chemical hapten exposure. Described time point: pre-sensitization, week 0. Treatment defined: therapeutic diphenylcyclopropenone sensitization with weekly scalp DPC. Blood, whole and unfractionated, served as the source for total RNA extraction. TCRdb itself ran the RACE reads through MiXCR, one entry per CDR3 protein. The sample lists under 60,000 distinct CDR3 sequences, 9.5% to 10% occurring once. Sequenced here: whole blood, sampled in connection with sensitization to the hapten diphenylcyclopropenone (DPC). Source of these receptors: a woman in her 30s with alopecia areata. Some clones in this sample may be carry-over from other donors' samples.

This chain joins TRBV18 and TRBJ2-7, with D tentatively TRBD1 (6 bases). The CDR3 runs to 16 residues. The V gene's germline CDR1 is KGHSH and CDR2 LQKENI. Trimming took 6 bases from V and 7 from J, leaving 25 bases between them. The CDR3 DNA reads TGTGCCAGCTCCCCCCAGGTCAGGGGACAAGGGGATGAGCAGTACTTC. Its translation is CASSPQVRGQGDEQYF.

V is TRBV7-9 and J is TRBJ2-1; D is perhaps TRBD2 (5 bases). The germline CDR1 and CDR2 sequences are SEHNR and FQNEAQ (reference sequence). V shed 4 bases and J shed 8 bases, with 15 bases lying between them. The CDR3 is 14 amino acids. CDR3 nucleotide sequence: TGTGCCAGCAGCTCTTTAGCGTTACCCGATGAGCAGTTCTTC. It translates to CASSSLALPDEQFF.

Ten or more counts support this clonotype. The gene calls are TRBV2 and TRBJ1-1; tentatively, D is TRBD1 (6 bases). Per germline, CDR1 SNHLY and CDR2 FYNNEI. The germline V and J ends were trimmed by 8 bases and 1 base, with 11 bases remaining between them. CDR3 size: 13 residues. This CDR3 reads CASVQGPNTEAFF. CDR3 in DNA: TGTGCCAGCGTACAGGGCCCGAACACTGAAGCTTTCTTT.

This clonotype was detected only a few times. A read error may be the cause here, since a much bigger clone is one base away. The rearrangement links TRBV4-3 to TRBJ1-2; TRBD1 matches at 8 bases. The CDR3 contains 16 residues. The germline CDR1 and CDR2 sequences are LGHNA and YSLEER. CDR3 DNA: TGCGCCAGCAGCCGAGCTCAGGACAGGGCAGGCTATGGCGACACCTTC. This translates into CASSRAQDRAGYGDTF.

This clonotype turned up a few times. The chain uses TRBV9 and TRBJ2-2; the D gene is possibly TRBD2 (6 bases). Germline V gene sequence: CDR1 SGDLS, CDR2 YYNGEE. V lost 4 bases to trimming and J lost 1 base, with 14 bases between them. The CDR3 is made up of 16 amino acids. The CDR3 protein is CASSPHLEGNTGELFF. CDR3 nucleotide sequence: TGTGCCAGCAGCCCCCACTTGGAGGGGAACACCGGGGAGCTGTTTTTT. Complete variable domain (other parts from reference TRBV9 and TRBJ2-2): DSGVTQTPKHLITATGQRVTLRCSPRSGDLSVYWYQQSLDQGLQFLIQYYNGEERAKGNILERFSAQQFPDLHSELNLSSLELGDSALYFCASSPHLEGNTGELFFGEGSRLTVL.

This clonotype was seen more than once but under ten times. V usage is TRBV4-1 and J usage is TRBJ1-5; weak D call: TRBD1 (5 bases). Germline V CDR1 and CDR2: MGHRA, YSYEKL. Deletions cut 1 base from V and 6 bases from J, with 13 bases between. The CDR3 loop spans 15 amino acids. This CDR3 reads CASSQVIGVGQPQHF. The CDR3 nucleotides read TGCGCCAGCAGCCAAGTAATAGGGGTCGGTCAGCCCCAGCATTTT.

This clonotype was seen a handful of times. The chain is built from TRBV5-6 and TRBJ2-7; D is unresolved. CDR1 and CDR2 from the germline V gene are SGHDT and YYEEEE. V was shortened by 7 bases and J by 6 bases, with 17 bases between the two germline ends. CDR3 length: 13 amino acids. This CDR3 reads CASLDGTIGEQYF. The CDR3, as DNA: TGTGCCAGCCTGGACGGTACTATTGGCGAGCAGTACTTC.

This clonotype has a count of ten or more. CDR3 sequence (DNA): TGTGCCAGCAGCGTAGGGGGGACTAGCGGACTCACAGATACGCAGTATTTT. Its translation: CASSVGGTSGLTDTQYF. V is TRBV9 and J is TRBJ2-3, with 11 positions matching TRBD2. CDR3 length: 17 residues. Trimming took 0 bases from V and 2 from J; bases not matched to a gene: 5. Germline CDR1 reads SGDLS; CDR2 reads YYNGEE. Full variable domain (rest looked up from reference TRBV9 and TRBJ2-3): DSGVTQTPKHLITATGQRVTLRCSPRSGDLSVYWYQQSLDQGLQFLIQYYNGEERAKGNILERFSAQQFPDLHSELNLSSLELGDSALYFCASSVGGTSGLTDTQYFGPGTRLTVL.

This clonotype was seen ten or more times. This chain connects TRBV21-1 to TRBJ2-7. TRBV21-1 is flagged as a pseudogene. CDR3 size: 15 residues. CDR3 in amino acids: CASSKVCGSFYEQYF. The CDR3 region has the DNA TGTGCCAGCAGCAAAGTATGCGGTTCCTTCTACGAGCAGTACTTC.

Only a few counts were recorded for this clonotype. The genes are TRBV29-1 and TRBJ2-2; perhaps D is TRBD1 or TRBD2 (5 bases each). The CDR3 covers 12 residues. Germline assignment: CDR1 SQVTM and CDR2 ANQGSEA. V lost 8 bases to trimming and J lost 5 bases, with 12 bases between them. CDR3 protein: CSLTGGTGELFF. Written as DNA, the CDR3 is TGCAGCTTAACAGGAGGAACCGGGGAGCTGTTTTTT.

To note about this clonotype: An end of the junction does not agree with germline; a read error may underlie this. This chain connects TRBV6-2 or TRBV6-3 to TRBJ1-6; D is uncertain. Per germline, CDR1 MNHEY and CDR2 SVGEGT. CDR3 length: 14 residues. CDR3 DNA: TGCGCCTCCTACAGCAGCTCCTATAATTCACCCCTCCACTTT. Protein: CASYSSSYNSPLHF.

The sample holds a few counts of this clonotype. This chain joins TRBV19 and TRBJ1-2; a weak D match, TRBD1 (6 bases). The CDR3 runs to 12 residues. The germline V gene has CDR1 LNHDA and CDR2 SQIVND (reference sequence). The CDR3 loop is CASQGSWYGYTF. The CDR3 DNA reads as TGTGCAAGTCAGGGGTCTTGGTATGGCTACACCTTC.

At least ten counts were recorded for this clonotype. The chain carries TRBV6-2 or TRBV6-3 and TRBJ1-1, with TRBD1 as a possible D gene (5 bases). CDR3 size: 12 residues. V lost 8 bases and J lost 2, with 9 bases in between. Germline lookup yields CDR1 MNHEY and CDR2 SVGEGT. CDR3 bases: TGTGCCAGCGAGAGGGGTAACACTGAAGCTTTCTTT. Translating it yields CASERGNTEAFF.

This clonotype appeared a few times. The chain recombines TRBV20-1 with TRBJ1-2; the match to TRBD1 covers 9 bases. Germline-derived CDR1 and CDR2 are DFQATT and SNEGSKA (reference sequence). Trimming took 5 bases from V and 2 from J; bases not matched to a gene: 6. The CDR3 sequence is 14 residues long. In DNA, the CDR3 is TGCAGTGCTTATAGACAGGGGGGAAACTATGGCTACACCTTC. This gives the protein CSAYRQGGNYGYTF.

This clonotype was recorded many times. The chain combines TRBV4-2 with TRBJ1-4; 8 bases align to TRBD1. CDR3 length: 16 amino acids. V gave up 4 bases and J gave up 0 bases; unmatched junction bases: 4. Germline values: CDR1 LGHNA, CDR2 YNFKEQ. The CDR3 protein is CASSRPQGATNEKLFF. The CDR3 bases are TGTGCCAGCAGCCGCCCACAGGGGGCAACTAATGAAAAACTGTTTTTT.

The sample holds many counts of this clonotype. The CDR3 sequence is CASSQGNTEAFF. In DNA form, the CDR3 reads TGTGCCAGCAGTCAGGGAAACACTGAAGCTTTCTTT. The V gene is TRBV28, the J gene TRBJ1-1; weak D call: TRBD1 (5 bases). There are 12 residues in the CDR3. Germline assignment: CDR1 MDHEN and CDR2 SYDVKM. Trimming removed 5 bases from V and 2 bases from J, with 6 bases in between.

V is TRBV29-1 and J is TRBJ2-7; unclear D gene. The germline V gene has CDR1 SQVTM and CDR2 ANQGSEA. CDR3 length: 11 amino acids. V gave up 7 bases and J gave up 2 bases, with 9 bases separating them. The CDR3 region has the DNA TGCAGCGCCACCCTGCCCTACGAGCAGTACTTC. As protein: CSATLPYEQYF.

This clonotype has just a few counts. The chain carries TRBV6-2 or TRBV6-3 and TRBJ2-1, with 10 bases lining up with TRBD2. CDR1 is MNHEY, CDR2 SVGEGT, per germline. The CDR3 is 17 amino acids. V was pared by 4 bases and J by 3 bases, with 9 bases of the junction left unmatched. CDR3 sequence reads: CASSLRTSGTGYNEQFF. CDR3 DNA sequence: TGTGCCAGCAGTTTGCGGACTAGCGGTACTGGCTACAATGAGCAGTTCTTC.